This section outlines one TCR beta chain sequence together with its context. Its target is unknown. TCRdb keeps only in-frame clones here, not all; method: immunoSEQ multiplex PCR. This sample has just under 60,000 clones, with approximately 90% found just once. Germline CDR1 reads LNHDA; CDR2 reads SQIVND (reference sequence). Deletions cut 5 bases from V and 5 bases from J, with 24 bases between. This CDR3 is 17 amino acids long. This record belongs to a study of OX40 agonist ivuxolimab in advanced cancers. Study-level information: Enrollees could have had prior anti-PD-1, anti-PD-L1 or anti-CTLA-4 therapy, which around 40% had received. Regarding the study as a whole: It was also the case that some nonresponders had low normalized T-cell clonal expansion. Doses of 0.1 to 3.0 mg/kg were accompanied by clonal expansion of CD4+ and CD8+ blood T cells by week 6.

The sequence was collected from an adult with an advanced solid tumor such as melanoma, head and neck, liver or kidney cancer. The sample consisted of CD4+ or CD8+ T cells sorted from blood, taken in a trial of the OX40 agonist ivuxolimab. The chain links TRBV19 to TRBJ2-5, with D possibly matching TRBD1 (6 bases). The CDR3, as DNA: TGTGCCAGTAGTTTAGGGATCCGGCCACAGGGACGGGAGACCCAGTACTTC. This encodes CASSLGIRPQGRETQYF.